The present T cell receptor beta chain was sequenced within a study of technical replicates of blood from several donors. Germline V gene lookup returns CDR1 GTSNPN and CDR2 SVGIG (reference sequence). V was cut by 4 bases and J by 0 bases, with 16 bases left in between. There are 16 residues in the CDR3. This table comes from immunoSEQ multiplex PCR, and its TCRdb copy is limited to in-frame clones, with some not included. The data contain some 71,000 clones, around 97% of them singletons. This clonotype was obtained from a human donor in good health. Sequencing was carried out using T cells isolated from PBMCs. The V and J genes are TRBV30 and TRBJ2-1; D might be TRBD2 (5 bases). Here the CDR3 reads CAWTPFGVSSYNEQFF. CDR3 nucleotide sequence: TGTGCCTGGACCCCTTTCGGGGTGAGCTCCTACAATGAGCAGTTCTTC.